A selection of T cell receptor beta chains follows, all from one sample in a study of control samples from healthy donors and cancer patients. Only in-frame clones appear in the TCRdb table, and some are missing; sequencing was by immunoSEQ multiplex PCR. This sample has 95,000 to 110,000 clones; more than 85% occur once, and the top ten carry about a fifth. Sequenced material: PBMCs. These receptors were collected from a man between 60 and 75 years old with lung cancer. The CDR3 runs from the conserved cysteine through the conserved F or W. The D gene is left open where the match is weak. Rows may omit the clone size; those that give it use once, few, many or a size class.

v_gene	d_gene	abundance	j_gene	CDR3nt	CDR3aa
TRBV3-1/TRBV3-2	-	-	TRBJ2-5	TGTGCCAGCAGCCAGCGACAAAGCCAAGAGACCCAGTACTTC	CASSQRQSQETQYF
TRBV2	-	-	TRBJ2-3	TGTGCCAGCAGTGAACAGTTCACAGATACGCAGTATTTT	CASSEQFTDTQYF
TRBV30	-	-	TRBJ1-3	TGTGCCTGGAGTTCGGGAGGAAACACCATATATTTT	CAWSSGGNTIYF
TRBV27	-	-	TRBJ1-6	TGTGCCAGCAGGATTCCCGGAAATTCACCACTCCACTTT	CASRIPGNSPLHF
TRBV5-5	-	-	TRBJ1-5	TGTGCCAGCAGCTTGGGTGGACGGTCTAATCAGCCCCAGCATTTT	CASSLGGRSNQPQHF
TRBV30	-	-	TRBJ1-4	TGTGCCTGGAGTGTAGGAGGGGTCGGAGAAAAACTGTTTTTT	CAWSVGGVGEKLFF
TRBV7-2	-	-	TRBJ2-2	TGTGCCAGCAGCTTACGCCAGGGGAGCACCGGGGAGCTGTTTTTT	CASSLRQGSTGELFF
TRBV18	-	-	TRBJ1-3	TGTGCCAGCTCACCCGCAGGGGTCTCTGGAAACACCATATATTTT	CASSPAGVSGNTIYF
TRBV30	-	-	TRBJ2-1	TGTGCCTGGAGTGTAGGTTCAACTAGTTACAATGAGCAGTTCTTC	CAWSVGSTSYNEQFF
TRBV5-1	TRBD1	-	TRBJ1-2	TGCGCCAGCAGCTTTTCCTCCGGGACAGGGCTTGGCTACACCTTC	CASSFSSGTGLGYTF
TRBV10-3	-	-	TRBJ1-1	TGTGCCATCAAGGGGACACCAGCTAACACTGAAGCTTTCTTT	CAIKGTPANTEAFF
TRBV12-5	-	-	TRBJ1-5	TGTGCTAGTGGCTTACAGGGATCCCAGCCCCAGCATTTT	CASGLQGSQPQHF
TRBV4-2	-	-	TRBJ2-2	TGTGCCAGCAGCCAAGGGCAGGGGTCTAACACCGGGGAGCTGTTTTTT	CASSQGQGSNTGELFF
TRBV6-5	-	-	TRBJ1-2	TGTGCCAGCAGTCCTACGGGAAGGTACTATGGCTACACCTTC	CASSPTGRYYGYTF
TRBV10-3	TRBD1	-	TRBJ2-3	TGTGCCATCAGCACCACAGGGGGCCCAGATACGCAGTATTTT	CAISTTGGPDTQYF
TRBV19	TRBD2	-	TRBJ2-1	TGTGCCAGTAGCTCTCCGGGACTAGCGGGGGGGAAGGGGAATGAGCAGTTCTTC	CASSSPGLAGGKGNEQFF
TRBV5-4	-	-	TRBJ1-6	TGTGCCAGCAGCTTGGCGGGACCTTCACCCCTCCACTTT	CASSLAGPSPLHF
TRBV21-1	-	-	TRBJ1-4	TGTGCCAGCAGCAAAGATCTCTGTTGGACAGCAAAAGGGGCAACTAATGAAAAACTGTTTTTT	CASSKDLCWTAKGATNEKLFF
TRBV9	-	-	TRBJ2-2	TGTGCCAGCAACCCCGGGGGGAACACCGGGGAGCTGTTTTTT	CASNPGGNTGELFF
TRBV6-1	-	-	TRBJ2-5	TGTGCCAGCAGTGAATCCGCGAGGAGGAGGGATGTGAGGACCCAGTACTTC	CASSESARRRDVRTQYF
TRBV11-3	-	-	TRBJ2-3	TGTGCCAGCAGCTTATCAGATACGCAGTATTTT	CASSLSDTQYF
TRBV7-2	-	-	TRBJ2-4	TGTGCCAGCAGCTGGGGGATCCACGGAGGCATTCAGTACTTC	CASSWGIHGGIQYF
TRBV5-1	-	-	TRBJ2-7	TGCGCCAGCAGCTTGGGGGGGACAACCTACGAGCAGTACTTC	CASSLGGTTYEQYF
TRBV6-5	-	-	TRBJ1-2	TGTGCCAGCAGAGGGACGCCTAACTATGGCTACACCTTC	CASRGTPNYGYTF
TRBV5-4	TRBD2	-	TRBJ2-3	TGTGCCAGCAGCCGTTCACTAGCGGAGGTCACAGATACGCAGTATTTT	CASSRSLAEVTDTQYF
TRBV25-1	-	once	TRBJ1-1	TGTGCCAGCAGTGAACGTCTGGAGCAGGGGGAAGCTTTCTTT	CASSERLEQGEAFF
TRBV6-4	TRBD1	-	TRBJ1-6	TGTGCCAGCAGTAAGGACAGGGTTCGTTCACCCCTCCACTTT	CASSKDRVRSPLHF
TRBV7-3	-	-	TRBJ2-3	TGTGCCAGCAGCCCGGGTTCTAACACAGATACGCAGTATTTT	CASSPGSNTDTQYF
TRBV7-2	TRBD1	-	TRBJ1-2	TGTGCCAGCAGCCCTCGCGGGACAGGACTCCTTAGGCATGGCTACACCTTC	CASSPRGTGLLRHGYTF
TRBV25-1	-	few	TRBJ1-5	TGTGCCAGCAGTTCCTCAGAGGCGGGGGGCGTTCAGCCCCAGCATTTT	CASSSSEAGGVQPQHF
TRBV30	-	once	TRBJ1-2	TGTGCCTGGAGTCAAGAAGAAAACTATGGCTACACCTTC	CAWSQEENYGYTF
TRBV4-2	-	-	TRBJ1-1	TGTGCCAGCAGCCAAGGACTCATCGGCACTGAAGCTTTCTTT	CASSQGLIGTEAFF
TRBV7-3	-	-	TRBJ2-2	TGTGCCAGCAGCTTATACCCGGGACAGAACACCGGGGAGCTGTTTTTT	CASSLYPGQNTGELFF
TRBV19	-	-	TRBJ2-4	TGTGCCAGTAGTCCCCAGGCGGGGTCCGCCAAAAACATTCAGTACTTC	CASSPQAGSAKNIQYF
TRBV6-5	-	few	TRBJ1-5	TGTGCCAGCAGCCCACTCTCAGGGCAGCCCCAGCATTTT	CASSPLSGQPQHF
TRBV24-1	-	-	TRBJ2-3	TGTGCCACCAGGGAGGGGGCAGATACGCAGTATTTT	CATREGADTQYF
TRBV15	-	-	TRBJ2-1	TGTGCCACCAGCAGAGTGGGCAGCTACAATGAGCAGTTCTTC	CATSRVGSYNEQFF
TRBV11-2	-	-	TRBJ2-7	TGTGCCAGCAGCTTAGTTGGTCAGGGAGGTTACTACGAGCAGTACTTC	CASSLVGQGGYYEQYF
TRBV6-5	-	-	TRBJ2-5	TGTGCCAGCAGTCCGACAGGTACTCCGGACGAGACCCAGTACTTC	CASSPTGTPDETQYF
TRBV5-4	-	once	TRBJ1-4	TGTGCCAGCAGCTTGGGGGTGGCCGGGGTCAATGAAAAACTGTTTTTT	CASSLGVAGVNEKLFF
TRBV12-3/TRBV12-4	-	-	TRBJ2-1	TGTGCCAGCAGTTACAGGATTCACAATGAGCAGTTCTTC	CASSYRIHNEQFF
TRBV4-1	TRBD1	-	TRBJ1-1	TGCGCCAGCAGCCAAGGACAGGGGATTAGGAACACTGAAGCTTTCTTT	CASSQGQGIRNTEAFF
TRBV7-3	-	-	TRBJ2-2	TGTGCCAGCAGCCCGCGGGACCCTCGCTATGGGGCCGGGGAGCTGTTTTTT	CASSPRDPRYGAGELFF
TRBV6-5	-	-	TRBJ2-5	TGTGCCAGCAGTTATCTGGGGGGGGGCCAAGGAGAGACCCAGTACTTC	CASSYLGGGQGETQYF
TRBV6-5	-	few	TRBJ2-7	TGTGCCAGCAGTTTGCAGACTCAGTACTACGAGCAGTACTTC	CASSLQTQYYEQYF
TRBV30	-	-	TRBJ1-2	TGTGCCTGGAGAGTTAGGGACAATAGCTATGGCTACACCTTC	CAWRVRDNSYGYTF
TRBV5-4	TRBD2	-	TRBJ2-5	TGTGCCAGCAGCGATCGGACTAGCGGTGAGACCCAGTACTTC	CASSDRTSGETQYF
TRBV2	-	-	TRBJ2-1	TGTGCCAGCACAGGGGACGGTGGTGATGAGCAGTTCTTC	CASTGDGGDEQFF
TRBV23-1	TRBD1	-	TRBJ2-5	TGCGCCAGCAGGCCACAGGGGTCCGGGGAGACCCAGTACTTC	CASRPQGSGETQYF
TRBV2	TRBD2	-	TRBJ2-2	TGTGCCAGCAGGCGCCCCGGACTAGCGGGGGGAACCGGGGAGCTGTTTTTT	CASRRPGLAGGTGELFF
TRBV6-4	-	once	TRBJ1-2	TGTGCCAGCAGTGGAGGCGGCGGCTATGGCTACACCTTC	CASSGGGGYGYTF